This T cell receptor beta chain was identified during a study of T cell repertoires in cytomegalovirus infection. Study overall: Newly reported HLA-C-restricted and thoroughly characterized HLA-B-restricted CMV epitopes were employed. Public TCR beta signatures provided an indication of both CMV infection and a matching HLA type.

Study-wide results and caveats: The cumulative frequency of public TCR beta families distinguished individuals who carried CMV together with the relevant HLA.

Turning to this clonotype: Antigen: not known.

Each CDR3 protein gets one entry after TCRdb re-called the reads with MiXCR. Here the sample spans some 800,000 distinct CDR3 sequences, approximately 32% being singletons. Per the germline V gene, CDR1 is SEHNR and CDR2 is FQNEAQ (reference sequence). CDR3 length equals 13 residues. J was trimmed by 11 bases and V by 5 bases; bases with no gene match: 6. The V call is TRBV7-9, the J call TRBJ1-6; 7 positions match TRBD1. This TCR was sampled from a human donor in good health (CMV status not recorded). Some clones in this sample may be carry-over from other donors' samples. Sample: cultured CD8+ T cells from PBMCs, taken from culture after CMV antigen stimulation. The CDR3 region is CASSLGTVAPLHF. The CDR3 region has the DNA TGTGCCAGCAGCCTCGGGACAGTCGCACCCCTCCACTTT. The whole variable domain, remainder taken from reference TRBV7-9 and TRBJ1-6, is DTGVSQNPRHKITKRGQNVTFRCDPISEHNRLYWYRQTLGQGPEFLTYFQNEAQLEKSRLLSDRFSAERPKGSFSTLEIQRTEQGDSAMYLCASSLGTVAPLHFGNGTRLTVT.